This TCR beta chain was captured in a study of early T cells in non-severe SARS-CoV-2 infection. The CDR3 consists of 16 residues. Germline CDR1 reads MNHEY; CDR2 reads SVGEGT. The J segment lost 4 bases and the V segment lost 2 bases, leaving 9 bases of the junction unmatched. Attached unique molecular identifiers marked individual cDNA molecules. TCRdb redid the calling of the 5' RACE reads with MiXCR, one entry per CDR3 protein. The sample has 50,000 to 65,000 distinct CDR3 sequences, around 10% seen once. The TCR sequence derives from an adult who was a healthcare worker with PCR-confirmed SARS-CoV-2 infection or an uninfected control (not recorded which). This sequence joins TRBV6-2 or TRBV6-3 and TRBJ2-3; TRBD2 aligns across 7 bases. The sequences come from whole blood, collected at baseline. CDR3 residues: CASSYEGTTIPDTQYF. The DNA for the CDR3 is TGTGCCAGCAGTTACGAGGGGACTACGATTCCAGATACGCAGTATTTT.